These 30 T cell receptor beta chains were sequenced from one sample in a study of blood T cell repertoires in COVID-19. Some clones are missing from TCRdb's copy, which holds only in-frame ones; the method was immunoSEQ multiplex PCR. The table has about 74,000 clones, over 85% seen once. Sequencing was done on a sample of peripheral blood. These receptors came from a human donor in a cohort sampled during active COVID-19.

The chain recombines TRBV29-1 with TRBJ2-7, with 8 bases lining up with TRBD2. Germline values: CDR1 SQVTM, CDR2 ANQGSEA. The CDR3 sequence is 14 residues long. The trim removed 7 bases at V and 5 bases at J, leaving 13 bases unmatched. CDR3 sequence (DNA): TGCAGCGCCCAAACTGGGAGCGGGAGTAACGAGCAGTACTTC. This translates into CSAQTGSGSNEQYF.

This clone came up a few times. V usage is TRBV9 and J usage is TRBJ1-6; 7 bases line up with TRBD1. Looked up from germline, CDR1 is SGDLS and CDR2 is YYNGEE. There are 16 residues in the CDR3. J lost 13 bases, V lost 3 bases, and 16 bases had no gene match. The CDR3: CASSARDSTHWSPLHF. DNA for the CDR3: TGTGCCAGCAGCGCACGGGACAGTACCCATTGGAGTCCCCTCCACTTT.

Comments on this clone: Other DNA sequences within the sample encode an identical CDR3. The CDR3 reads CASSQGTGGSTEAFF. CDR3 DNA sequence: TGCGCCAGCAGCCAAGGGACAGGGGGTTCCACTGAAGCTTTCTTT. The V call is TRBV4-1, the J call TRBJ1-1; 10 nucleotides agree with TRBD1. The V segment lost 1 base and the J segment 4 bases; nucleotides outside the gene matches: 3. CDR1 and CDR2 from the germline V gene are MGHRA and YSYEKL. The length of the CDR3 is 15 residues.

The chain recombines TRBV9 with TRBJ1-4; 8 bases are a match to TRBD1. This CDR3 spans 14 amino acids. V dropped 2 bases and J dropped 6; count of bases not matched to a gene: 3. CDR1 and CDR2 from the germline V gene are SGDLS and YYNGEE. The CDR3 is CASSVQGAHEKLFF. The CDR3 DNA reads as TGTGCCAGCAGCGTTCAGGGGGCTCATGAAAAACTGTTTTTT.

The table lists this clone with a count of one. The rearrangement joins TRBV2 to TRBJ1-2; D is possibly TRBD1 (6 bases). Trimming shortened V by 6 bases and J by 4 bases, and 12 bases separated the two germline ends. This CDR3 contains 13 residues. CDR1 SNHLY and CDR2 FYNNEI come from the germline V gene. DNA of the CDR3: TGTGCCAGCAGGCCAGGGGAGGGCTATGGCTACACCTTC. Its translation: CASRPGEGYGYTF.

V gene TRBV2 combines with J gene TRBJ1-1; 10 bases match TRBD1. Germline V gene sequence: CDR1 SNHLY, CDR2 FYNNEI. CDR3 size: 15 residues. The J segment lost 3 bases and the V segment lost 6 bases, leaving 7 bases of the junction unmatched. CDR3 region: CASSERQGAYTEAFF. CDR3 in DNA: TGTGCCAGCAGCGAAAGACAGGGGGCATACACTGAAGCTTTCTTT.

The V call is TRBV29-1, the J call TRBJ1-2, with 10 bases lining up with TRBD1. Germline assignment: CDR1 SQVTM and CDR2 ANQGSEA. The CDR3 sequence is 13 residues long. The junction had 3 bases not matched to a gene; V was cut back by 4 bases and J by 4 bases. DNA for the CDR3: TGCAGCGTTGCAGGGACAGGGGCCTATGGCTACACCTTC. The encoded protein is CSVAGTGAYGYTF.

V usage is TRBV7-6 and J usage is TRBJ2-1; TRBD2 is a possible D gene (6 bases). V shed 5 bases and J shed 9 bases, with 20 bases lying between them. Germline lookup yields CDR1 SGHVS and CDR2 FNYEAQ. There are 15 residues in the CDR3. CDR3 nucleotides: TGTGCCAGCAGCCCCCAGAGCGGGCACGCCGGTGAGCAGTTCTTC. The encoded protein is CASSPQSGHAGEQFF.

In its sample, this clone was seen a few times. This chain uses TRBV12-5 with TRBJ2-1; D not resolved. Germline V lookup: CDR1 LGHNT, CDR2 FRNRAP. V lost 1 base to trimming and J lost 5 bases, with 9 bases between them. This CDR3 region has 14 residues. For the CDR3, the DNA is TGTGCTAGTGGTTTGGACGTGGCTCACAATGAGCAGTTCTTC. Protein: CASGLDVAHNEQFF.

The V call is TRBV11-2, the J call TRBJ1-5, with TRBD1 matching over 8 bases. Germline V gives CDR1 SGHAT, CDR2 FQNNGV. CDR3 length: 16 amino acids. The junction had 8 bases not matched to a gene; V was cut back by 4 bases and J by 3 bases. The CDR3 coding sequence is TGTGCCAGCAGCTCTCTGGGACAGGTCACCAATCAGCCCCAGCATTTT. It codes for CASSSLGQVTNQPQHF.

This clone was counted between two and nine times. The chain uses TRBV6-6 and TRBJ1-2; TRBD1 is a possible D gene (6 bases). The CDR3 has 13 residues. CDR1 MNHNY and CDR2 SVGAGI come from the germline V gene (reference sequence). V was clipped by 3 bases and J by 6 bases, with 11 bases between them. CDR3 bases: TGTGCCAGCAGTTATCGGGGGGGCGATGGCTACACCTTC. Protein sequence: CASSYRGGDGYTF.

This CDR3 is CASSIGQRETQYF. CDR3 DNA sequence: TGTGCCAGCAGTATTGGACAGAGAGAGACCCAGTACTTC. V is TRBV12-3 or TRBV12-4 and J is TRBJ2-5, with a tentative D call TRBD1 (6 bases). The V end lost 5 bases, the J end lost 4 bases, and 11 bases lay between the germline ends. CDR3 length equals 13 residues.

V and J are TRBV5-4 and TRBJ1-1; D is possibly TRBD1 (6 bases). This CDR3 comprises 14 residues. Looked up from germline, CDR1 is SGHNT and CDR2 is YYREEE (reference sequence). Trimming took off 2 bases at V and 2 bases at J, with 10 bases between the two ends. Here the CDR3 reads CASSFGQSNTEAFF. DNA for the CDR3: TGTGCCAGCAGCTTTGGACAGAGTAACACTGAAGCTTTCTTT.

This chain uses TRBV7-9 with TRBJ2-5, with D possibly being TRBD2 (6 bases). Per the germline V gene, CDR1 is SEHNR and CDR2 is FQNEAQ (reference sequence). The CDR3 runs to 14 residues. V was cut by 1 base and J by 3 bases, with 9 bases left in between. The CDR3 protein is CASSLVTGEETQYF. CDR3 nucleotide sequence: TGTGCCAGCAGCTTAGTGACGGGGGAAGAGACCCAGTACTTC. Looking up the rest from reference TRBV7-9 and TRBJ2-5 gives the full variable domain: DTGVSQNPRHKITKRGQNVTFRCDPISEHNRLYWYRQTLGQGPEFLTYFQNEAQLEKSRLLSDRFSAERPKGSFSTLEIQRTEQGDSAMYLCASSLVTGEETQYFGPGTRLLVL.

The chain carries TRBV28 and TRBJ1-5; TRBD1 matches at 9 bases. V lost 6 bases to trimming and J lost 7 bases; unmatched junction nucleotides: 7. CDR1 is MDHEN, CDR2 SYDVKM, per germline. The CDR3 consists of 14 residues. CDR3 protein: CASSTGTGLQPQHF. In nucleotides, the CDR3 is TGTGCCAGCAGCACCGGGACAGGGTTGCAGCCCCAGCATTTT.

The V and J genes are TRBV9 and TRBJ1-4, with TRBD1 as a possible D gene (5 bases). The ends were cut back, 4 bases at V and 0 bases at J, with 10 bases in the middle. Germline CDR1 is SGDLS and CDR2 is YYNGEE. The CDR3 is made up of 15 amino acids. The CDR3: CASSPRGATNEKLFF. DNA for the CDR3: TGTGCCAGCAGCCCCCGGGGGGCAACTAATGAAAAACTGTTTTTT.

The chain recombines TRBV9 with TRBJ2-7; D might be TRBD2 (5 bases). CDR1 and CDR2 (germline): SGDLS, YYNGEE. This CDR3 has 17 amino acids. V was shortened by 4 bases and J by 3 bases, with 23 bases between the two germline ends. The CDR3 region is CASSTKTGFTSGYEQYF. The CDR3, as DNA: TGTGCCAGCAGCACTAAGACGGGGTTTACATCAGGCTACGAGCAGTACTTC.

The chain carries TRBV6-1 and TRBJ1-5; 7 bases are shared with TRBD1. The V gene's germline CDR1 is MNHNS and CDR2 SASEGT. With V trimmed by 2 bases and J by 6 bases, 4 bases remained unmatched. The CDR3 totals 14 residues. CDR3 sequence reads: CASSEYQGVQPQHF. The CDR3 bases are TGTGCCAGCAGTGAATACCAGGGGGTTCAGCCCCAGCATTTT.

This chain connects TRBV18 to TRBJ2-5; 11 bases fit TRBD2. Trimming removed 5 bases from V and 2 bases from J; junction bases left unmatched: 4. The CDR3 consists of 15 residues. Germline V lookup: CDR1 KGHSH, CDR2 LQKENI. The DNA of the CDR3 is TGTGCCAGCTCATTGACTAGCGGGATTCAAGAGACCCAGTACTTC. Residues: CASSLTSGIQETQYF.

The V call is TRBV5-4, the J call TRBJ2-1, with 8 bases fitting TRBD2. Germline V CDR1 and CDR2: SGHNT, YYREEE (reference sequence). Germline trimming cut 5 bases from V and 4 bases from J; bases unmatched to any gene: 11. The CDR3 sequence is 16 residues long. In DNA, the CDR3 is TGTGCCAGCAGTTCACCGGGACTAGGGGTTTACAATGAGCAGTTCTTC. As protein: CASSSPGLGVYNEQFF. Looking up the rest from reference TRBV5-4 and TRBJ2-1 gives the full variable domain: ETGVTQSPTHLIKTRGQQVTLRCSSQSGHNTVSWYQQALGQGPQFIFQYYREEENGRGNFPPRFSGLQFPNYSSELNVNALELDDSALYLCASSSPGLGVYNEQFFGPGTRLTVL.

This sequence joins TRBV3-1 (or the pseudogene TRBV3-2) and TRBJ1-2; D remains unclear. Germline values: CDR1 LGHDT, CDR2 YNNKEL (reference sequence). This CDR3 spans 14 amino acids. V shed 1 base and J shed 0 bases, with 6 bases lying between them. CDR3 amino acids: CASSQAGANYGYTF. The CDR3 nucleotides are TGTGCCAGCAGCCAAGCGGGAGCTAACTATGGCTACACCTTC.

The chain employs TRBV6-5 and TRBJ1-2, with a tentative D call TRBD1 (5 bases). Per the germline V gene, CDR1 is MNHEY and CDR2 is SVGAGI. The CDR3 covers 12 residues. The ends were cut back, 11 bases at V and 2 bases at J, with 12 bases in the middle. Written as DNA, the CDR3 is TGTGCCGCGGGACGGTTCAACTATGGCTACACCTTC. Translation: CAAGRFNYGYTF.

The chain employs TRBV7-9 and TRBJ2-1; D is unclear. V dropped 1 base and J dropped 15 bases, with 16 bases sitting between them. There are 13 residues in the CDR3. Germline loops: CDR1 SEHNR, CDR2 FQNEAQ (reference sequence). The CDR3: CASSLVTLSPPFF. DNA for the CDR3: TGTGCCAGCAGCTTAGTTACCCTATCGCCCCCGTTCTTC.

The chain carries TRBV30 and TRBJ2-3, with a tentative D call TRBD1 (5 bases). The germline CDR1 and CDR2 sequences are GTSNPN and SVGIG (reference sequence). V lost 0 bases, J lost 2 bases, and 9 bases lay in between. The CDR3 runs 14 residues. CDR3 amino acids: CAWSVQVDTDTQYF. The CDR3 DNA reads as TGTGCCTGGAGTGTACAGGTGGACACAGATACGCAGTATTTT.

In regard to this clone: Additional DNA sequences in this sample encode the identical CDR3. The chain joins TRBV7-8 to TRBJ2-1; 8 nucleotides align to TRBD2. The length of the CDR3 is 15 residues. CDR1 SGHVS and CDR2 FQNEAQ come from the germline V gene. The ends lost 7 bases at V and 0 bases at J; junction bases unmatched: 5. CDR3 amino acids: CASTPSGSSYNEQFF. The CDR3 nucleotides are TGTGCCAGCACCCCCAGCGGGAGCTCCTACAATGAGCAGTTCTTC. Variable domain in full (rest from reference TRBV7-8 and TRBJ2-1): GAGVSQSPRYKVAKRGQDVALRCDPISGHVSLFWYQQALGQGPEFLTYFQNEAQLDKSGLPSDRFFAERPEGSVSTLKIQRTQQEDSAVYLCASTPSGSSYNEQFFGPGTRLTVL.

The rearrangement links TRBV9 to TRBJ1-2; 7 nucleotides match TRBD1. The CDR3 sequence is 15 residues long. Losses at the gene ends were 5 bases for V and 5 bases for J; bases not matched to a gene: 12. The germline CDR1 and CDR2 sequences are SGDLS and YYNGEE. CDR3 sequence: CASSYQTGTLYGYTF. CDR3 nucleotides: TGTGCCAGCAGTTACCAGACAGGGACCCTTTATGGCTACACCTTC.

V gene TRBV6-6 combines with J gene TRBJ2-2; TRBD1 aligns across 7 bases. This CDR3 is 16 amino acids long. The germline V gene encodes CDR1 MNHNY and CDR2 SVGAGI (reference sequence). The trim removed 7 bases at V and 6 bases at J, leaving 14 bases unmatched. The chain's CDR3 is CASTNPQGVSSGELFF. DNA for the CDR3: TGTGCCAGCACGAACCCCCAGGGGGTTTCTTCCGGGGAGCTGTTTTTT.

This sequence joins TRBV5-4 and TRBJ2-7, with TRBD1 matching 9 bases. The junction had 2 bases not matched to a gene; V was cut back by 0 bases and J by 1 base. This CDR3 has 15 amino acids. Per germline, CDR1 SGHNT and CDR2 YYREEE (reference sequence). The CDR3 coding sequence is TGTGCCAGCAGCTTGGAGACAGGGGGGTCCTACGAGCAGTACTTC. Encoded protein: CASSLETGGSYEQYF.

The rearrangement uses TRBV11-2 and TRBJ2-3, with 7 positions matching TRBD2. V shed 5 bases and J 1 base; nucleotides not matched to a gene: 3. The CDR3 is made up of 14 amino acids. Germline CDR1 SGHAT, CDR2 FQNNGV. CDR3 bases: TGTGCCAGCAGCGCTAGCGGAGGCACAGATACGCAGTATTTT. This translates into CASSASGGTDTQYF.

The chain links TRBV30 to TRBJ2-5; the D is unclear. V gave up 1 base and J gave up 2 bases, with 8 bases separating them. The CDR3 sequence is 13 residues long. Germline CDR1 is GTSNPN and CDR2 is SVGIG (reference sequence). The CDR3 nucleotides read TGTGCCTGGAGTGGGGCAGCACAAGAGACCCAGTACTTC. Translated, it gives CAWSGAAQETQYF.